These 14 T cell receptor beta chains originate from one sample sequenced in a study of identical twins. TCRdb analysed the 5' RACE reads with MiXCR anew, one entry per CDR3 protein. In the table there are hundreds of thousands of distinct CDR3 sequences, 12% of which are singletons. In addition, the sample was reused for a study of yellow fever vaccine responses in identical twins.

Sequencing was performed on PBMCs. The receptor set was obtained from a woman in her late teens or twenties in good health.

This clonotype came up a few times. V and J are TRBV19 and TRBJ1-5, with D perhaps TRBD1 (5 bases). The CDR3 covers 16 residues. V lost 3 bases, J lost 0 bases, and 12 bases lay in between. CDR1 is LNHDA, CDR2 SQIVND, per germline (reference sequence). The chain's CDR3 is CASSMGGVSSNQPQHF. Here the CDR3 DNA reads TGTGCCAGTAGTATGGGAGGGGTTAGTAGCAATCAGCCCCAGCATTTT.

The V and J genes are TRBV12-5 and TRBJ2-1, with a tentative D call TRBD2 (7 bases). CDR3 length: 16 residues. Germline loops: CDR1 LGHNT, CDR2 FRNRAP. Trimming removed 5 bases at V and 3 bases at J, with 17 bases between. CDR3 DNA sequence: TGTGCTAGTGGTACCTCAACAGGGAGGGACTACAATGAGCAGTTCTTC. Its translation: CASGTSTGRDYNEQFF.

This clonotype was detected only a few times. This rearrangement joins TRBV24-1 to TRBJ2-7; D assignment may be TRBD1 or TRBD2 (7 bases each). V shed 9 bases and J shed 0 bases, with 11 bases lying between them. This CDR3 spans 13 amino acids. Germline CDR1 is KGHDR and CDR2 is SFDVKD. DNA for the CDR3: TGTGCCACCCAGCGGGACAGCTCCTACGAGCAGTACTTC. Translating gives CATQRDSSYEQYF.

This CDR3 is CASSPPRGLGSNEQFF. The CDR3 DNA sequence: TGTGCCAGCAGCCCCCCGCGGGGACTAGGATCCAATGAGCAGTTCTTC. The chain links TRBV5-5 to TRBJ2-1; 8 nucleotides line up with TRBD2. The junction had 12 bases not matched to a gene; V was cut back by 4 bases and J by 6 bases. The CDR3 runs 16 residues. Germline values: CDR1 SGHKS, CDR2 YYEKEE (reference sequence).

The chain links TRBV18 to TRBJ1-5, with no clear D. The V and J ends lost 4 bases and 0 bases respectively, with 13 bases between them. The germline CDR1 and CDR2 sequences are KGHSH and LQKENI. CDR3 length: 16 residues. CDR3 region: CASSLRSQDSNQPQHF. CDR3 DNA sequence: TGTGCCAGCTCACTGAGAAGTCAGGATAGCAATCAGCCCCAGCATTTT.

This clonotype was found a few times. The rearrangement uses TRBV6-1 and TRBJ1-6; D is unresolved. V shed 5 bases and J shed 10 bases, with 12 bases lying between them. Germline values: CDR1 MNHNS, CDR2 SASEGT. The CDR3 is made up of 13 amino acids. Here the CDR3 reads CASSPSGDSPLHF. CDR3 nucleotide sequence: TGTGCCAGCAGTCCTTCCGGAGACTCACCCCTCCACTTT.

V is TRBV4-1 and J is TRBJ2-5; 9 positions agree with TRBD1. The CDR3 spans 16 residues. With 6 bases clipped from V and 4 bases from J, the junction kept 12 bases outside the gene matches. Germline V CDR1 and CDR2: MGHRA, YSYEKL. In DNA form, the CDR3 reads TGCGCCAGCAGTGGGACAGGGAGAGCCCCAAGAGAGACCCAGTACTTC. Encoded protein: CASSGTGRAPRETQYF.

This clonotype was picked up a small number of times. The V call is TRBV12-3 or TRBV12-4, the J call TRBJ2-5, with TRBD2 matching 10 bases. V lost 2 bases to trimming and J lost 5 bases; unmatched junction nucleotides: 8. The CDR3 runs to 16 residues. As DNA, the CDR3 is TGTGCCAGCAGTTTATGGGCTAGCGGGAGTTGGGAGACCCAGTACTTC. Its translation is CASSLWASGSWETQYF.

This clonotype showed up just a few times. The rearrangement joins TRBV15 to TRBJ1-1; no reliable D call. V was trimmed by 5 bases and J by 1 base, leaving 14 bases between them. CDR3 length: 15 amino acids. Germline loops: CDR1 LNHNV, CDR2 YYDKDF (reference sequence). CDR3 residues: CATSALVGTNTEAFF. CDR3 bases: TGTGCCACCAGCGCCTTGGTGGGTACGAACACTGAAGCTTTCTTT. The entire variable domain, with the rest obtained from reference TRBV15 and TRBJ1-1, is as follows: DAMVIQNPRYQVTQFGKPVTLSCSQTLNHNVMYWYQQKSSQAPKLLFHYYDKDFNNEADTPDNFQSRRPNTSFCFLDIRSPGLGDTAMYLCATSALVGTNTEAFFGQGTRLTVV.

This chain uses TRBV20-1 with TRBJ2-1; a possible D gene is TRBD2 (6 bases). This CDR3 region has 15 residues. The germline V and J ends were trimmed by 2 bases and 3 bases, with 14 bases remaining between them. Germline V CDR1 and CDR2: DFQATT, SNEGSKA (reference sequence). CDR3 sequence (DNA): TGCAGTGCTAGAAACCGCAGGACTAACTACAATGAGCAGTTCTTC. This translates into CSARNRRTNYNEQFF.

As for this clonotype: A junction end diverges from the germline sequence, so it may reflect a read error. The rearrangement uses TRBV3-1 and TRBJ1-4; 7 positions match TRBD1. From germline, CDR1 is LGHDT and CDR2 YNNKEL (reference sequence). The CDR3 sequence is 14 residues long. The CDR3 DNA reads TGTGCCACCAGCCTGAGACAGGGAGATGAAAAACTGTTTTTT. As protein: CATSLRQGDEKLFF. The variable domain in full, completed from reference TRBV3-1 and TRBJ1-4, reads DTAVSQTPKYLVTQMGNDKSIKCEQNLGHDTMYWYKQDSKKFLKIMFSYNNKELIINETVPNRFSPKSPDKAHLNLHINSLELGDSAVYFCATSLRQGDEKLFFGSGTQLSVL.

This chain links TRBV6-1 with TRBJ2-7; D is unclear. The CDR3 is 16 residues long. Germline CDR1 and CDR2: MNHNS and SASEGT. Trimming left V 3 bases short and J 1 base short, with 16 bases between. The CDR3 spells CASSDGIFSFSYEQYV. Written as DNA, the CDR3 is TGTGCCAGCAGTGATGGTATTTTTTCTTTTTCCTACGAGCAGTACGTC.

This clonotype was seen a few times. The V and J genes are TRBV6-5 and TRBJ2-3, with 7 bases fitting TRBD1. This CDR3 has 18 amino acids. Unmatched junction bases numbered 11, after V lost 0 bases and J lost 2 bases. Germline CDR1 is MNHEY and CDR2 is SVGAGI. CDR3: CASSYSLPGTANTDTQYF. In nucleotides, the CDR3 is TGTGCCAGCAGTTACTCCCTCCCCGGGACAGCTAACACAGATACGCAGTATTTT.

The CDR3 here is CASSLARNGLYNEQFF. The DNA for the CDR3 is TGTGCCAGCAGTTTAGCGCGCAACGGGCTTTACAATGAGCAGTTCTTC. The chain links TRBV12-3 or TRBV12-4 to TRBJ2-1; D call uncertain. Trimming cost V 0 bases and J 4 bases, with 13 bases left between them. The CDR3 is 16 amino acids.